This passage covers 24 T cell receptor beta chains from one sample sequenced in a study of T cell responses to AZD1222 COVID-19 vaccine. TCRdb's table, derived via immunoSEQ multiplex PCR, lists solely in-frame clones and lacks some. The table includes about 180,000 clones, more than 70% detected once. Sequencing used peripheral blood, obtained 28 days after the second AZD1222 dose. The source is an adult who received the AZD1222 COVID-19 vaccine.

The V gene is TRBV28, the J gene TRBJ2-7, with D possibly being TRBD2 (6 bases). The ends were cut back, 6 bases at V and 4 bases at J, with 13 bases in the middle. The CDR3 has 13 amino acids. Germline V gene lookup returns CDR1 MDHEN and CDR2 SYDVKM. The CDR3 DNA sequence: TGTGCCAGCAGCACCTTAGCGGTTTACGAGCAGTACTTC. Its protein is CASSTLAVYEQYF.

This clone has just a few counts. The rearrangement uses TRBV27 and TRBJ2-1; 7 nucleotides align to TRBD2. Germline V lookup: CDR1 MNHEY, CDR2 SMNVEV (reference sequence). CDR3 size: 14 residues. J gave up 4 bases and V 3 bases, and 3 bases lay outside the gene matches. CDR3 in amino acids: CASSLAGVYNEQFF. The CDR3 nucleotides are TGTGCCAGCAGTTTGGCGGGAGTATACAATGAGCAGTTCTTC.

This chain joins TRBV27 and TRBJ1-6; 7 bases match TRBD1. The length of the CDR3 is 14 residues. Germline CDR1 reads MNHEY; CDR2 reads SMNVEV (reference sequence). V was clipped by 5 bases and J by 14 bases; unmatched bases: 12. The CDR3 DNA sequence: TGTGCCAGCAGTCAAGGGGACAGAAGGCGAACCCTCCACTTT. The encoded protein is CASSQGDRRRTLHF.

The CDR3 is CASSTGTDHSYEQYF. In DNA, the CDR3 is TGTGCCAGCAGCACTGGGACGGACCACTCCTACGAGCAGTACTTC. The chain recombines TRBV7-6 with TRBJ2-7; D assignment may be TRBD1 or TRBD2 (5 bases each). Deletions cut 5 bases from V and 0 bases from J, with 14 bases between. Per germline, CDR1 SGHVS and CDR2 FNYEAQ. The CDR3 spans 15 residues.

This sequence joins TRBV4-3 and TRBJ1-1; D is unclear. The CDR3 loop spans 13 amino acids. V was pared by 1 base and J by 6 bases, with 9 bases between. Per the germline V gene, CDR1 is LGHNA and CDR2 is YSLEER. CDR3 amino acids: CASSQVGGSEAFF. CDR3 nucleotide sequence: TGCGCCAGCAGCCAAGTAGGTGGGTCTGAAGCTTTCTTT.

This clone appeared once. The genes are TRBV7-6 and TRBJ1-6, with 7 bases fitting TRBD1. The germline V gene has CDR1 SGHVS and CDR2 FNYEAQ. CDR3 length: 16 amino acids. Trimming at V came to 1 base and at J to 5 bases, leaving 5 bases not matched to a gene. This CDR3 is CASSLGQGTHNSPLHF. DNA for the CDR3: TGTGCCAGCAGCTTAGGACAGGGCACCCATAATTCACCCCTCCACTTT.

The CDR3 DNA reads as TGTGCCAGCTCAACCGGGACAACCTACGAGCAGTACTTC. Its translation: CASSTGTTYEQYF. This sequence joins TRBV18 and TRBJ2-7; tentative D call: TRBD1 (6 bases). Trimming left V 5 bases short and J 2 bases short, with 10 bases between. CDR1 KGHSH and CDR2 LQKENI come from the germline V gene. The length of the CDR3 is 13 residues.

This rearrangement joins TRBV3-1 (or the pseudogene TRBV3-2) to TRBJ1-1; D is uncertain. The V end was cut by 8 bases, the J end by 5 bases, with 18 bases between. Germline V gene sequence: CDR1 LGHDT, CDR2 YNNKEL (reference sequence). CDR3 length: 14 residues. CDR3 sequence: CASAAFRDGTEAFF. CDR3 sequence (DNA): TGTGCCAGCGCAGCCTTTAGGGATGGGACTGAAGCTTTCTTT.

The genes are TRBV18 and TRBJ1-5; D gene unclear. Germline loops: CDR1 KGHSH, CDR2 LQKENI. V dropped 6 bases and J dropped 7 bases, with 13 bases sitting between them. This CDR3 contains 13 residues. The CDR3 reads CASSAGEYQPQHF. As DNA, the CDR3 is TGTGCCAGCTCGGCCGGGGAGTACCAGCCCCAGCATTTT.

CDR3 region: CASSTQGSGELFF. Written as DNA, the CDR3 is TGTGCCAGCAGCACACAGGGGTCCGGGGAGCTGTTTTTT. This chain links TRBV7-2 with TRBJ2-2; TRBD1 matches 7 bases. The germline gives CDR1 SGHTA, CDR2 FQGNSA. Trimming at V came to 5 bases and at J to 6 bases, leaving 3 bases not matched to a gene. The CDR3 loop spans 13 amino acids.

In DNA form, the CDR3 reads TGTGGCCTACAGGGTATCACTGAAGCTTTCTTT. This translates into CGLQGITEAFF. The rearrangement links TRBV6-5 to TRBJ1-1; D perhaps matches TRBD1 (6 bases). Germline CDR1 and CDR2: MNHEY and SVGAGI. The CDR3 has 11 amino acids.

This chain joins TRBV23-1 and TRBJ2-3; 9 bases map to TRBD2. TRBV23-1 is classed as an ORF, of uncertain function. The CDR3 consists of 14 residues. Trimming at V came to 6 bases and at J to 7 bases, leaving 8 bases not matched to a gene. This CDR3 is CASSTTSGAYTQYF. The DNA for the CDR3 is TGCGCCAGCAGCACGACTAGCGGAGCATATACGCAGTATTTT.

This chain uses TRBV7-8 with TRBJ2-7; 16 bases fit TRBD2. After removal of 4 bases from V and 1 base from J, the junction contained 7 bases not matched to a gene. The CDR3 runs to 18 residues. Germline V gives CDR1 SGHVS, CDR2 FQNEAQ. Here the CDR3 DNA reads TGTGCCAGCAGCTGGAGGGGACTAGCGGGAGGGCGGTCCTACGAGCAGTACTTC. This sequence encodes CASSWRGLAGGRSYEQYF.

This chain connects TRBV18 to TRBJ2-2; TRBD2 matches at 13 bases. Germline CDR1 KGHSH, CDR2 LQKENI. After removal of 6 bases from V and 8 bases from J, the junction contained 3 bases not matched to a gene. This CDR3 contains 14 residues. DNA of the CDR3: TGTGCCAGCTCGCGGACTAGCGGGAGTGGGGAGCTGTTTTTT. Protein: CASSRTSGSGELFF.

The chain's CDR3 is CASSPISSGSSADTQYF. As DNA, the CDR3 is TGTGCCAGCAGCCCCATCTCTAGCGGGAGTTCGGCAGATACGCAGTATTTT. The chain employs TRBV7-2 and TRBJ2-3; 10 bases map to TRBD2. The CDR3 runs 17 residues. CDR1 and CDR2 (germline): SGHTA, FQGNSA. V shed 5 bases, J shed 4 bases, and the junction held 12 bases outside the gene matches.

The chain employs TRBV5-1 and TRBJ1-1; TRBD1 matches at 7 bases. Germline-derived CDR1 and CDR2 are SGHRS and YFSETQ. V dropped 0 bases and J dropped 8; count of bases not matched to a gene: 1. The CDR3 loop spans 12 amino acids. In DNA, the CDR3 is TGCGCCAGCAGCTTGGCGACAGGGGAAGCTTTCTTT. This codes for CASSLATGEAFF. Full variable domain (outside the CDR3, taken from reference TRBV5-1 and TRBJ1-1): KAGVTQTPRYLIKTRGQQVTLSCSPISGHRSVSWYQQTPGQGLQFLFEYFSETQRNKGNFPGRFSGRQFSNSRSEMNVSTLELGDSALYLCASSLATGEAFFGQGTRLTVV.

This chain connects TRBV18 to TRBJ1-2, with 7 nucleotides matching TRBD1. The J segment lost 1 base and the V segment lost 4 bases, leaving 12 bases of the junction unmatched. Per germline, CDR1 KGHSH and CDR2 LQKENI. CDR3 length equals 17 residues. Here the CDR3 DNA reads TGTGCCAGCTCACGAGGCCGGGACAGCGTGATTAACTATGGCTACACCTTC. It encodes CASSRGRDSVINYGYTF.

The gene calls are TRBV7-2 and TRBJ1-3, with D unresolved. Per the germline V gene, CDR1 is SGHTA and CDR2 is FQGNSA. V dropped 6 bases and J dropped 4 bases, with 10 bases sitting between them. The CDR3 is 13 residues long. The CDR3 spells CASSSGMGNTIYF. The CDR3 coding sequence is TGTGCCAGCAGTTCTGGTATGGGAAACACCATATATTTT.

This chain links TRBV28 with TRBJ1-1; TRBD1 might be the D (5 bases). CDR3 length equals 14 residues. From germline, CDR1 is MDHEN and CDR2 SYDVKM. V lost 5 bases to trimming and J lost 0 bases, with 10 bases between them. The CDR3 loop reads CASSTSTVNTEAFF. The CDR3 nucleotides read TGTGCCAGCAGTACCTCGACAGTGAACACTGAAGCTTTCTTT.

This chain links TRBV12-3 or TRBV12-4 with TRBJ2-2; TRBD2 might be the D (7 bases). Trimming took off 10 bases at V and 4 bases at J, with 13 bases between the two ends. The CDR3 contains 13 residues. This chain's CDR3 is CATRGRATGELFF. CDR3 nucleotide sequence: TGTGCCACGAGGGGGAGGGCCACCGGGGAGCTGTTTTTT.

The gene calls are TRBV5-1 and TRBJ1-6, with 10 positions matching TRBD1. Looked up from germline, CDR1 is SGHRS and CDR2 is YFSETQ. The CDR3 totals 16 residues. The junction had 4 bases not matched to a gene; V was cut back by 0 bases and J by 7 bases. In DNA form, the CDR3 reads TGCGCCAGCAGCTTGGGGACAGGGGGATCAAATTCACCCCTCCACTTT. Translation: CASSLGTGGSNSPLHF.

The chain has TRBV29-1 and TRBJ1-1, with D tentatively TRBD1 (6 bases). The CDR3 extends over 12 amino acids. The germline CDR1 and CDR2 sequences are SQVTM and ANQGSEA. Trimming shortened V by 4 bases and J by 7 bases, and 13 bases separated the two germline ends. CDR3 nucleotide sequence: TGCAGCGTTGCCCCTAGGGGGGTTGAAGCTTTCTTT. Amino acids: CSVAPRGVEAFF.

This clone was seen just once. This chain connects TRBV5-1 to TRBJ2-3; TRBD1 matches 10 bases. The CDR3 runs 17 residues. CDR1 and CDR2 from the germline V gene are SGHRS and YFSETQ. V trimming: 2 bases; J trimming: 1 base; junction bases outside the gene matches: 7. DNA for the CDR3: TGCGCCAGCAGCTTAGGGGACAGGGGAAGAGGCACAGATACGCAGTATTTT. Protein: CASSLGDRGRGTDTQYF.

The J gene is TRBJ1-5, the V gene TRBV7-3, with 8 positions matching TRBD1. Germline lookup yields CDR1 SGHTA and CDR2 FQGTGA. With 5 bases clipped from V and 6 bases from J, the junction kept 3 bases outside the gene matches. This CDR3 has 13 amino acids. For the CDR3, the DNA is TGTGCCAGCAGCCTCGGACAGGGTCAGCCCCAGCATTTT. Translated, it gives CASSLGQGQPQHF. Filled out from reference TRBV7-3 and TRBJ1-5, the complete variable domain reads GAGVSQTPSNKVTEKGKYVELRCDPISGHTALYWYRQSLGQGPEFLIYFQGTGAADDSGLPNDRFFAVRPEGSVSTLKIQRTERGDSAVYLCASSLGQGQPQHFGDGTRLSIL.